This T cell receptor beta chain appears in the sequencing data of a study of human T cells and chemical hapten exposure. Study summary: Readings were taken at 6 days from patch tests that had applied 0.01% DPC to the upper back.

This CDR3 region has 13 residues. V was pared by 5 bases and J by 7 bases, with 5 bases of the junction left unmatched. Unique molecular identifiers were attached to individual cDNA molecules within the library. TCRdb recomputed calls from the RACE reads with MiXCR, one row per CDR3 protein. The sample carries more than 300,000 distinct CDR3 sequences, more than 4.5% recorded once. Stated time point: pre-sensitization, week 0. Noted treatment: therapeutic diphenylcyclopropenone sensitization with weekly scalp DPC. Study results and limitations: The study found that PT1 expanded TCR counts correlated positively with patch test score.

This clonotype has at least ten counts. Its specificity is not known. This TCR came from a woman in her fifties or sixties with alopecia areata. Some clones in this sample may be carry-over from other donors' samples. This chain connects TRBV12-3 or TRBV12-4 to TRBJ1-5; 7 nucleotides agree with TRBD1. The specimen was whole blood, collected in connection with sensitization to the hapten diphenylcyclopropenone (DPC). The CDR3 loop is CASSPTGQQPQHF. CDR3 coding DNA: TGTGCCAGCAGTCCGACAGGGCAACAGCCCCAGCATTTT.